These 15 T cell receptor beta chains were all obtained from the same sample, sequenced in a study of blood T cell repertoires in COVID-19. TCRdb keeps only in-frame clones here, not all; method: immunoSEQ multiplex PCR. The sample carries around 200,000 clones, about 83% recorded once. The sample consisted of peripheral blood. The receptors originated from a man aged 18 to 30 with active or convalescent COVID-19.

The chain couples TRBV5-1 to TRBJ2-1; TRBD1 is a possible D gene (7 bases). Trimming shortened V by 0 bases and J by 8 bases, and 12 bases separated the two germline ends. There are 14 residues in the CDR3. Germline V gene data show CDR1 as SGHRS and CDR2 as YFSETQ. CDR3 DNA sequence: TGCGCCAGCAGCTTGGGACAGGGACTCGATGAGCAGTTCTTC. Its translation: CASSLGQGLDEQFF.

The chain carries TRBV3-1 (or the pseudogene TRBV3-2) and TRBJ2-7; TRBD2 matches at 11 bases. This CDR3 comprises 17 residues. J was trimmed by 3 bases and V by 7 bases; bases with no gene match: 14. Germline CDR1 reads LGHDT; CDR2 reads YNNKEL (reference sequence). CDR3 loop: CASNDRVLAGGIYEQYF. CDR3 in DNA: TGTGCCAGCAACGATAGAGTCCTAGCGGGAGGTATCTACGAGCAGTACTTC.

This chain uses TRBV15 with TRBJ1-4; D gene ambiguous. Germline V gives CDR1 LNHNV, CDR2 YYDKDF (reference sequence). This CDR3 is built from 14 residues. Trimming shortened V by 7 bases and J by 8 bases, and 17 bases separated the two germline ends. CDR3 loop: CATNSGVGDEKLFF. The DNA of the CDR3 is TGTGCCACCAATAGTGGAGTGGGTGACGAAAAACTGTTTTTT.

On this clone itself: The same CDR3 arises from other DNA sequences in this sample as well. The chain employs TRBV3-1 (or the pseudogene TRBV3-2) and TRBJ1-3; D not certain. Germline V gene lookup returns CDR1 LGHDT and CDR2 YNNKEL (reference sequence). This CDR3 has 14 residues. V was cut by 1 base and J by 0 bases, with 4 bases left in between. CDR3 bases: TGTGCCAGCAGCCAAGGAGGCTCTGGAAACACCATATATTTT. Translated: CASSQGGSGNTIYF.

This chain links TRBV6-5 with TRBJ1-2; D is undetermined. Trimming left V 2 bases short and J 8 bases short, with 12 bases between. This CDR3 is built from 13 residues. The V gene's germline CDR1 is MNHEY and CDR2 SVGAGI. The DNA for the CDR3 is TGTGCCAGCAGTTACCCCGGTGTCCACGGCTACACCTTC. Protein product: CASSYPGVHGYTF.

The rearrangement uses TRBV7-9 and TRBJ1-5; D is perhaps TRBD1 (5 bases). V was shortened by 2 bases and J by 5 bases, with 10 bases between the two germline ends. The germline V gene encodes CDR1 SEHNR and CDR2 FQNEAQ (reference sequence). The CDR3 has 14 amino acids. The CDR3 DNA is TGTGCCAGCAGCTTACAGGGTTCGGATCAGCCCCAGCATTTT. Amino acid sequence: CASSLQGSDQPQHF.

The chain uses TRBV6-5 and TRBJ2-4; D is uncertain. Trimming took 4 bases from V and 0 from J, leaving 10 bases between them. CDR1 MNHEY and CDR2 SVGAGI come from the germline V gene. This CDR3 comprises 15 residues. CDR3 sequence: CASSSLPGAKNIQYF. The CDR3 DNA reads as TGTGCCAGCAGTTCTCTCCCAGGAGCCAAAAACATTCAGTACTTC.

This clone turned up a few times. The V gene is TRBV9, the J gene TRBJ2-1; 14 positions agree with TRBD2. The CDR3 has 16 residues. With 0 bases clipped from V and 9 bases from J, the junction kept 5 bases outside the gene matches. Germline-derived CDR1 and CDR2 are SGDLS and YYNGEE. The CDR3 loop is CASSVGTGLAGAEQFF. For the CDR3, the DNA is TGTGCCAGCAGCGTAGGTACGGGACTAGCGGGAGCTGAGCAGTTCTTC.

The CDR3 is CASTRAGGVHEQYF. CDR3 coding DNA: TGTGCCAGCACCCGAGCAGGGGGAGTCCACGAGCAGTACTTC. The gene calls are TRBV3-1 (or the pseudogene TRBV3-2) and TRBJ2-7; 7 positions match TRBD1. Germline CDR1 LGHDT, CDR2 YNNKEL (reference sequence). V lost 7 bases and J lost 5; bases outside the gene matches: 11. The CDR3 is 14 residues long.

The chain recombines TRBV27 with TRBJ2-3; 8 positions match TRBD1. Germline V gene lookup returns CDR1 MNHEY and CDR2 SMNVEV (reference sequence). The CDR3 is made up of 16 amino acids. V gave up 7 bases and J gave up 0 bases; unmatched junction bases: 9. CDR3 in amino acids: CASMTGDVSSTDTQYF. DNA for the CDR3: TGTGCCAGCATGACAGGGGATGTATCTAGCACAGATACGCAGTATTTT.

The chain carries TRBV11-3 and TRBJ2-7, with 9 bases identical to TRBD2. V was clipped by 5 bases and J by 6 bases; unmatched bases: 17. CDR1 and CDR2 (germline): SGHNT, YENEEA. The CDR3 is 17 amino acids. In DNA form, the CDR3 reads TGTGCCAGCAGCGCTGTTCGCGGGAGGGCCATGCCTGGCGAGCAGTACTTC. This sequence encodes CASSAVRGRAMPGEQYF.

Points on this clone: At one end the junction does not follow the germline gene, possibly because of a read error. This CDR3 reads CASSLLSTGYSTQPQHF. CDR3 in DNA: TGTGCCAGCAGCTTACTCTCTACAGGGTATAGCACTCAGCCCCAGCATTTT. V and J are TRBV7-2 and TRBJ1-5, with a weak D call TRBD1 (6 bases). This CDR3 has 17 residues. The germline CDR1 and CDR2 sequences are SGHTA and FQGNSA. Combining the CDR3 with reference TRBV7-2 and TRBJ1-5 gives the whole variable domain GAGVSQSPSNKVTEKGKDVELRCDPISGHTALYWYRQSLGQGLEFLIYFQGNSAPDKSGLPSDRFSAERTGGSVSTLTIQRTQQEDSAVYLCASSLLSTGYSTQPQHFGDGTRLSIL.

This chain uses TRBV5-6 with TRBJ1-5; D possibly corresponds to TRBD1 (5 bases). Germline CDR1 reads SGHDT; CDR2 reads YYEEEE. Trimming removed 0 bases at V and 6 bases at J, with 16 bases between. The CDR3 has 16 amino acids. The CDR3 reads CASSLVSAGGSQPQHF. The CDR3, as DNA: TGTGCCAGCAGCTTGGTATCAGCTGGGGGGAGTCAGCCCCAGCATTTT. The entire variable domain, with the rest obtained from reference TRBV5-6 and TRBJ1-5, is as follows: DAGVTQSPTHLIKTRGQQVTLRCSPKSGHDTVSWYQQALGQGPQFIFQYYEEEERQRGNFPDRFSGHQFPNYSSELNVNALLLGDSALYLCASSLVSAGGSQPQHFGDGTRLSIL.

The gene calls are TRBV9 and TRBJ2-1, with D maybe TRBD2 (5 bases). The CDR3 consists of 14 residues. Germline CDR1 SGDLS, CDR2 YYNGEE. V lost 0 bases and J lost 6, with 10 bases in between. The CDR3 coding sequence is TGTGCCAGCAGCGTAGTAAGCGGTACCAATGAGCAGTTCTTC. Protein sequence: CASSVVSGTNEQFF.

This clone was picked up many times. The chain joins TRBV7-9 to TRBJ2-5; 10 bases are a match to TRBD2. Germline V lookup: CDR1 SEHNR, CDR2 FQNEAQ (reference sequence). This CDR3 has 15 residues. V lost 5 bases, J lost 1 base, and 4 bases stayed unmatched. CDR3 DNA sequence: TGTGCCAGCAGCCCCTGGACTAGCGGCCAAGAGACCCAGTACTTC. This translates into CASSPWTSGQETQYF.